The 28 T cell receptor beta chains below were found in one sample sequenced in a study of T-cell memory formation after mild COVID-19. TCRdb independently ran MiXCR on the 5' RACE reads; one entry per CDR3 protein. The profile shows just under 350,000 distinct CDR3 sequences, 10% to 15% of them singletons. The sample taken for sequencing was PBMCs or a T cell subset sorted from them (not recorded which). The receptors derive from a man aged 18 to 30 who had mild COVID-19 (a few samples of this study predate the infection). Cell type and time point are not known.

The sample holds a few counts of this clonotype. V gene TRBV6-5 combines with J gene TRBJ2-7; D unclear. Germline V gene sequence: CDR1 MNHEY, CDR2 SVGAGI. The CDR3 contains 14 residues. V gave up 0 bases and J gave up 3 bases, with 9 bases separating them. The CDR3 region has the DNA TGTGCCAGCAGTTACTCTCCGGCAGGCTACGAGCAGTACTTC. It is translated as CASSYSPAGYEQYF.

This clonotype was found a few times. CDR3 sequence (DNA): TGCGCCAGCAGCTTGTTGTCGGGGGCGTACTACGAGCAGTACTTC. Protein sequence: CASSLLSGAYYEQYF. The V gene is TRBV5-1, the J gene TRBJ2-7; the D gene could be TRBD1 or TRBD2 (6 bases each). The CDR3 totals 15 residues. Per germline, CDR1 SGHRS and CDR2 YFSETQ. Between the trimmed V and J ends, which lost 1 base and 3 bases, there was a span of 14 bases.

A few counts support this clonotype. The chain joins TRBV3-1 to TRBJ2-1; weak D call: TRBD2 (5 bases). V lost 1 base to trimming and J lost 0 bases, with 10 bases between them. Germline V gives CDR1 LGHDT, CDR2 YNNKEL (reference sequence). The CDR3 length is 16 residues. The CDR3 is CASSQGVGSSYNEQFF. For the CDR3, the DNA is TGTGCCAGCAGCCAAGGGGTGGGGAGCTCCTACAATGAGCAGTTCTTC.

This clonotype was counted between two and nine times. The gene calls are TRBV12-3 or TRBV12-4 and TRBJ1-2; D may be TRBD1 (5 bases). Trimming stripped 7 bases from V and 4 bases from J, with 19 bases between. This CDR3 is built from 15 residues. The CDR3 DNA follows: TGTGCCAGCACCCTCGGGGAGGCCCAGGGCTATGGCTACACCTTC. Translating it yields CASTLGEAQGYGYTF.

A few counts support this clonotype. The CDR3 sequence is CASSWGLAGGGEQFF. The CDR3 nucleotides are TGTGCCAGCAGCTGGGGACTAGCGGGGGGCGGGGAGCAGTTCTTC. J is TRBJ2-1 and V is TRBV9, with 15 bases identical to TRBD2. Per germline, CDR1 SGDLS and CDR2 YYNGEE. The CDR3 contains 15 residues. The trim removed 4 bases at V and 10 bases at J, leaving 6 bases unmatched.

This clonotype was seen repeatedly, ten times or more. DNA for the CDR3: TGCAGCTTCGTGCGGACAGGAAACCAAGAGACCCAGTACTTC. It codes for CSFVRTGNQETQYF. The chain joins TRBV29-1 to TRBJ2-5; 7 bases agree with TRBD1. The ends lost 8 bases at V and 0 bases at J; junction bases unmatched: 9. The germline V gene encodes CDR1 SQVTM and CDR2 ANQGSEA. The CDR3 has 14 residues.

A few counts support this clonotype. J is TRBJ1-1 and V is TRBV7-6; 7 nucleotides agree with TRBD1. The germline V gene has CDR1 SGHVS and CDR2 FNYEAQ. V was pared by 5 bases and J by 6 bases, with 6 bases of the junction left unmatched. The CDR3 runs to 13 residues. CDR3 amino acids: CASSANQGAEAFF. The DNA for the CDR3 is TGTGCCAGCAGCGCCAACCAGGGGGCTGAAGCTTTCTTT.

This clonotype came up a few times. CDR3 protein: CASSDVRRETQYF. Here the CDR3 DNA reads TGCGCCAGCAGCGATGTTAGGCGAGAGACCCAGTACTTC. The chain links TRBV5-1 to TRBJ2-5, with D unclear. The CDR3 length is 13 residues. Per the germline V gene, CDR1 is SGHRS and CDR2 is YFSETQ. V lost 4 bases, J lost 4 bases, and 11 bases lay in between.

This clonotype was recorded a few times. The CDR3, as DNA: TGCAGTGCTAGCTCCACGGGACAGGGAAATCAGCCCCAGCATTTT. This gives the protein CSASSTGQGNQPQHF. The chain is built from TRBV20-1 and TRBJ1-5, with TRBD1 matching 9 bases. The CDR3 contains 15 residues. CDR1 is DFQATT and CDR2 is SNEGSKA in the germline V gene (reference sequence). With V trimmed by 3 bases and J by 4 bases, 7 bases remained unmatched.

This clonotype was counted ten times or more. The CDR3, as DNA: TGCAGTGCAAGAACCGGGCGGGGGGACACAGATACGCAGTATTTT. It specifies CSARTGRGDTDTQYF. The chain couples TRBV20-1 to TRBJ2-3; 8 nucleotides line up with TRBD2. The CDR3 contains 15 residues. Germline-derived CDR1 and CDR2 are DFQATT and SNEGSKA (reference sequence). Losses at the gene ends were 6 bases for V and 2 bases for J; bases not matched to a gene: 10.

This clonotype has more than one count but fewer than ten. The genes are TRBV19 and TRBJ2-1, with TRBD2 as a possible D gene (6 bases). Germline V CDR1 and CDR2: LNHDA, SQIVND (reference sequence). This CDR3 region has 16 residues. Trimming removed 5 bases at V and 6 bases at J, with 20 bases between. CDR3 coding DNA: TGTGCCAGTAGTTCCTACTCGCGGGGTCCCGGCAATGAGCAGTTCTTC. Protein product: CASSSYSRGPGNEQFF.

The chain employs TRBV20-1 and TRBJ2-2, with D possibly being TRBD2 (5 bases). The germline V and J ends were trimmed by 6 bases and 0 bases, with 8 bases remaining between them. The CDR3 spans 13 residues. Germline CDR1 DFQATT, CDR2 SNEGSKA (reference sequence). The CDR3 loop reads CSALTTNTGELFF. The CDR3, as DNA: TGCAGTGCCCTGACTACGAACACCGGGGAGCTGTTTTTT.

This clonotype appeared many times. CDR3 amino acids: CASSRQGLGEKLFF. The CDR3 bases are TGTGCCAGCAGTCGTCAGGGTCTGGGGGAAAAACTGTTTTTT. The chain combines TRBV12-3 or TRBV12-4 with TRBJ1-4; a possible D gene is TRBD1 (5 bases). The V end was cut by 5 bases, the J end by 8 bases, with 15 bases between. This CDR3 spans 14 amino acids.

This clonotype was observed a few times. The chain joins TRBV4-1 to TRBJ2-3; D gene ambiguous. Germline V gives CDR1 MGHRA, CDR2 YSYEKL. The CDR3 consists of 12 residues. V shed 2 bases and J shed 6 bases, with 6 bases lying between them. CDR3 sequence reads: CASSQWSDTQYF. The CDR3 DNA is TGCGCCAGCAGCCAATGGTCGGATACGCAGTATTTT.

This clonotype turned up a few times. V and J are TRBV9 and TRBJ1-5; possible D gene TRBD1, 6 bases. CDR3 length equals 15 residues. V was trimmed by 2 bases and J by 9 bases, leaving 18 bases between them. The germline V gene has CDR1 SGDLS and CDR2 YYNGEE. The CDR3 nucleotides read TGTGCCAGCAGCGTCTTCCGGACAGCGGATCGGCCCCAGCATTTT. As protein: CASSVFRTADRPQHF.

The genes are TRBV5-1 and TRBJ2-7; no firm D call. CDR3 length: 14 residues. CDR1 is SGHRS, CDR2 YFSETQ, per germline. The germline V and J ends were trimmed by 0 bases and 5 bases, with 12 bases remaining between them. The CDR3 DNA reads TGCGCCAGCAGCTTGGTATTGGGTGCCGACGAGCAGTACTTC. Protein: CASSLVLGADEQYF.

This clonotype came up a few times. The chain carries TRBV29-1 and TRBJ2-2; no clear D gene. V lost 4 bases, J lost 2 bases, and 11 bases lay in between. In germline, CDR1 is SQVTM, CDR2 ANQGSEA. The CDR3 totals 14 residues. CDR3 loop: CSVASQTNTGELFF. The CDR3 bases are TGCAGCGTTGCTTCGCAAACTAACACCGGGGAGCTGTTTTTT.

The V and J genes are TRBV15 and TRBJ1-2; 9 positions match TRBD1. The germline V gene has CDR1 LNHNV and CDR2 YYDKDF (reference sequence). The V segment lost 1 base and the J segment 4 bases; nucleotides outside the gene matches: 4. This CDR3 has 15 residues. CDR3: CATSRADRGAYGYTF. Here the CDR3 DNA reads TGTGCCACCAGCAGAGCGGACAGGGGAGCCTATGGCTACACCTTC.

The CDR3 DNA reads as TGTGCCAGCAGCTTACAGAACACCATATATTTT. It codes for CASSLQNTIYF. The genes are TRBV7-2 and TRBJ1-3; unclear D gene. Germline assignment: CDR1 SGHTA and CDR2 FQGNSA. The V end lost 2 bases, the J end lost 7 bases, and 3 bases lay between the germline ends. This CDR3 spans 11 amino acids.

This clonotype was found a few times. The V gene is TRBV6-5, the J gene TRBJ1-2; 8 bases map to TRBD1. From germline, CDR1 is MNHEY and CDR2 SVGAGI. The V and J ends lost 7 bases and 7 bases, in that order; junction bases with no gene match: 11. The CDR3 length is 14 residues. The CDR3 bases are TGTGCCAGCACCCAATCCCTCACAGGGGGTGGCTACACCTTC. Translating gives CASTQSLTGGGYTF.

The rearrangement uses TRBV11-2 and TRBJ1-5; D uncertain. V was clipped by 1 base and J by 4 bases, with 8 bases between them. Germline CDR1 SGHAT, CDR2 FQNNGV. The CDR3 extends over 14 amino acids. The CDR3 region has the DNA TGTGCCAGCAGCTTAGGATCGAAAAATCAGCCCCAGCATTTT. Translation: CASSLGSKNQPQHF.

The chain recombines TRBV15 with TRBJ2-5, with 10 bases lining up with TRBD1. Trimming took 5 bases from V and 4 from J; bases not matched to a gene: 7. The CDR3 totals 15 residues. CDR1 and CDR2 from the germline V gene are LNHNV and YYDKDF (reference sequence). Here the CDR3 DNA reads TGTGCCACCAGCCCCGGACAGGGGGATGGAGAGACCCAGTACTTC. Amino acid sequence: CATSPGQGDGETQYF.

The J gene is TRBJ2-7, the V gene TRBV25-1; D gene ambiguous. In germline, CDR1 is MGHDK, CDR2 SYGVNS. The CDR3 has 14 residues. Trimming pared 4 bases from V and 4 bases from J, leaving 14 bases between. CDR3 region: CASSGLADGYEQYF. CDR3 coding DNA: TGTGCCAGCAGTGGACTGGCGGATGGGTACGAGCAGTACTTC.

The rearrangement uses TRBV21-1 and TRBJ1-5; the tabulated D call, TRBD1, remains unverified against the DNA. TRBV21-1 is listed as a pseudogene. This CDR3 contains 16 residues. CDR3 residues: CASRTLDRGLNQPQHF. The CDR3 bases are TGTGCCAGCAGGACCCTGGACCGGGGATTGAATCAGCCCCAGCATTTT.

The CDR3 DNA sequence: TGTGCCTCCGGGGGCCTCCAAGAGACCCAGTACTTC. Amino acid sequence: CASGGLQETQYF. This chain connects TRBV28 to TRBJ2-5, with D perhaps TRBD1 or TRBD2 (6 bases each). V lost 11 bases and J 1 base, leaving 11 bases between the germline ends. The CDR3 length is 12 residues. The germline gives CDR1 MDHEN, CDR2 SYDVKM.

This clonotype has only a few counts. Here the CDR3 reads CASSFPGRNQFYEQYF. The CDR3 DNA is TGCGCCAGCAGCTTTCCGGGACGGAATCAATTCTACGAGCAGTACTTC. V and J are TRBV5-1 and TRBJ2-7, with D perhaps given as TRBD1 or TRBD2 (5 bases each). CDR1 SGHRS and CDR2 YFSETQ come from the germline V gene. This CDR3 spans 16 amino acids. Deletions cut 2 bases from V and 3 bases from J, with 18 bases between.

The chain combines TRBV7-9 with TRBJ1-6; 8 bases agree with TRBD1. This CDR3 contains 13 residues. Germline lookup yields CDR1 SEHNR and CDR2 FQNEAQ (reference sequence). V shed 4 bases, J shed 10 bases, and the junction held 3 bases outside the gene matches. The CDR3 sequence is CASSSTGDSPLHF. In DNA form, the CDR3 reads TGTGCCAGCAGCTCGACAGGGGACTCACCCCTCCACTTT. Supplemented by reference TRBV7-9 and TRBJ1-6, the full variable domain reads DTGVSQNPRHKITKRGQNVTFRCDPISEHNRLYWYRQTLGQGPEFLTYFQNEAQLEKSRLLSDRFSAERPKGSFSTLEIQRTEQGDSAMYLCASSSTGDSPLHFGNGTRLTVT.

The sample holds many counts of this clonotype. This chain joins TRBV20-1 and TRBJ1-1; a possible D gene is TRBD1 (6 bases). The V gene lost 6 bases and the J gene lost 2 bases, with 19 bases spanning the gap. CDR1 and CDR2 (germline): DFQATT, SNEGSKA (reference sequence). This CDR3 spans 15 amino acids. The CDR3 nucleotides read TGCAGTGCGAGAATTGGACAGACGGTCAACACTGAAGCTTTCTTT. It is translated as CSARIGQTVNTEAFF.